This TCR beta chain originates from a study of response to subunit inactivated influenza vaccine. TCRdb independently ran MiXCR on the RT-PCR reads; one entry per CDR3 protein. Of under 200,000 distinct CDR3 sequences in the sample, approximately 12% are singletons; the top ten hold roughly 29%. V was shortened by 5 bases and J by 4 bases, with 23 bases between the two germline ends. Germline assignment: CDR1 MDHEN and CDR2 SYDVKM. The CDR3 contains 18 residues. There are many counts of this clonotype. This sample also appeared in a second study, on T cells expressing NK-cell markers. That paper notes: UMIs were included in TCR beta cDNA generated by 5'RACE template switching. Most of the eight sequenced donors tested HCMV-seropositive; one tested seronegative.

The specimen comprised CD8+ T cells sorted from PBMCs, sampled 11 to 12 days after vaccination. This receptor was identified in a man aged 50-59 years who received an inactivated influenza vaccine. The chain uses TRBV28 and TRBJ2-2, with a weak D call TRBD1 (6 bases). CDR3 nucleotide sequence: TGTGCCAGCAGTGTCCCCCCCGAAATACAGGGTTTCACCGGGGAGCTGTTTTTT. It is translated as CASSVPPEIQGFTGELFF.